This T cell receptor (beta chain) derives from a study of cytomegalovirus exposure and HLA in healthy donors (dated by TCRdb to the late 2010s). With respect to the entire study: The 550 to 750 repertoires of the first cohort and the 110 or so validation repertoires were produced on the same platform, according to a later analysis. The study was designed to test whether signatures of past pathogen exposure could be identified by cataloging public T cell receptors. A separate validation cohort of roughly 130 different subjects was used in addition to the roughly 700-subject first cohort. The study combined high-throughput TCR immunosequencing, statistical association of individual TCRs with disease status, and machine learning to predict cytomegalovirus infection status. Broader findings and caveats from the paper: A total of some 180 TCR beta chains were listed by the study as associated with cytomegalovirus. In both the original and validation cohorts, the classifier was reported to diagnose cytomegalovirus status with high specificity and sensitivity. A few of the identified cytomegalovirus-associated TCR beta chains were confirmed in vitro to be specific for cytomegalovirus antigens. A later analysis found that TCRs clustered in the first cohort also tended to co-occur in the roughly 120 validation repertoires, with 94% of cluster scores above 0. The validation cohort had no HLA typing available for a later analysis, so co-occurrence within that cohort was assessed over all 130 or so repertoires. According to the authors, the approach could potentially be generalized to other disease states and immunological phenotypes. Most TCR sequences were seen in very few donors, while some public TCRs were found in many individuals.

Donors formed part of the validation cohort, which comprised 120 subjects and was distinct from the first cohort of 670 or so subjects. This clone is a singleton in its sample. The clone's antigen remains unknown. The sample holds no much larger clone one base away, and base qualities are not on file. Libraries were constructed by the immunoSEQ multiplex PCR assay. Turning to the authors' computational methods: To diagnose cytomegalovirus status from the catalog of TCR beta chain sequences, a statistical classification framework was built. Sourced from immuneACCESS, this table was stored by TCRdb with only in-frame sequences that have V and J called. A share of the clones is absent; for the studies checked, an unresolved V gene accounts for under half, and the remainder has no known explanation. That table gives V, J and clone size, and the DNA gave D and trimming. The sample table contains some 210,000 clones; only one count was recorded for around 87% of them. The ten biggest clones cover roughly 2% of the sample.

V is pared back by 0 bases and J by 3 bases, with 15 bases lying between the germline termini. The germline V gene specifies SGHRS as CDR1 and YFSETQ as CDR2. There are 16 amino acids in the CDR3, from cysteine to phenylalanine inclusive. Just CDR3 DNA is preserved here, 48 bases in frame from base 1. The chain couples TRBV5-1 to TRBJ1-1; the D gene is possibly TRBD1, with 6 bases matching. The receptor was derived from a woman under 30 in good health and CMV-seropositive. The sample taken for sequencing was PBMCs. The CDR3 reads CASSLGRGVGDTEAFF. The sequence in DNA is TGCGCCAGCAGCTTGGGCAGGGGCGTGGGGGACACTGAAGCTTTCTTT.